Listed below are T cell receptor beta chains from one sample, sequenced in a study of T cell repertoires in cytomegalovirus infection. MiXCR, run by TCRdb on the reads, gives a single entry per CDR3 protein. This sample has more than 250,000 distinct CDR3 sequences, with about 25% found just once. These receptors' targets are unknown. Specimen: cultured PBMCs, collected from culture after CMV antigen stimulation. The receptor source for this set is a human donor in good health (CMV status not recorded). Some clones in this sample may be carry-over from other donors' samples. Each CDR3 is given with its conserved first and last residue. D genes are given only for firm matches. Size is omitted from some rows. Given values are once, few, many or a class for expanded clones.

abundance	d_gene	v_gene	j_gene	CDR3aa	CDR3nt
few	TRBD1	TRBV6-1	TRBJ1-4	CASTVTGGREKLFF	TGTGCCAGCACTGTGACAGGGGGCAGGGAAAAACTGTTTTTT
few	TRBD2	TRBV7-9	TRBJ2-1	CASSLNSGRALFF	TGTGCCAGCAGCTTAAATAGCGGGAGGGCCCTGTTCTTC
-	TRBD2	TRBV7-2	TRBJ2-3	CASSLDSAVGGGRDTQYF	TGTGCCAGCAGCTTAGATTCAGCGGTGGGGGGGGGGAGAGATACGCAGTATTTT
-	-	TRBV7-9	TRBJ1-4	CASSPILGSGEKLFF	TGTGCCAGCAGCCCGATACTGGGCTCTGGGGAAAAACTGTTTTTT
few	TRBD1	TRBV7-2	TRBJ2-1	CASSFPGQGPFREFF	TGTGCCAGCAGCTTCCCGGGACAGGGGCCCTTTAGGGAGTTCTTC
-	TRBD1	TRBV27	TRBJ2-7	CASSLGQPYEQYF	TGTGCCAGCAGTTTGGGACAGCCCTACGAGCAGTACTTC
many	-	TRBV5-8	TRBJ1-2	CASSPQGHGYTF	TGTGCCAGCAGCCCACAGGGCCATGGCTACACCTTC
few	-	TRBV20-1	TRBJ2-1	CSALHAANEQFF	TGCAGTGCTTTGCATGCGGCTAATGAGCAGTTCTTC
-	TRBD2	TRBV6-1	TRBJ2-1	CASNLSGTSGTVNEQFF	TGTGCCAGTAACCTTTCCGGGACTAGCGGGACAGTGAATGAGCAGTTCTTC
-	-	TRBV9	TRBJ2-7	CASSVEGGQTPYEQYF	TGTGCCAGCAGCGTAGAGGGGGGACAAACTCCCTACGAGCAGTACTTC
-	-	TRBV7-2	TRBJ2-1	CASSLVNGGNEQFF	TGTGCCAGCAGCTTAGTAAATGGTGGCAATGAGCAGTTCTTC
-	-	TRBV5-8	TRBJ2-1	CASSYGTSYNEQFF	TGTGCCAGCAGCTATGGGACTTCTTACAATGAGCAGTTCTTC
few	-	TRBV24-1	TRBJ2-2	CATSDYANTGELFF	TGTGCCACCAGTGATTACGCGAACACCGGGGAGCTGTTTTTT
few	-	TRBV7-2	TRBJ2-3	CASSLAVVGPDTQYF	TGTGCCAGCAGCTTAGCGGTTGTTGGCCCAGATACGCAGTATTTT
few	-	TRBV12-3/TRBV12-4	TRBJ1-1	CASSLEHTEAFF	TGTGCCAGCAGTTTGGAACACACTGAAGCTTTCTTT
-	TRBD1	TRBV19	TRBJ1-2	CASSPGTESGYTF	TGTGCCAGTAGTCCCGGGACAGAAAGTGGCTACACCTTC
few	TRBD1	TRBV4-1	TRBJ1-6	CASSQVRTGDNSPLHF	TGCGCCAGCAGCCAAGTTCGGACAGGGGATAATTCACCCCTCCACTTT
-	TRBD2	TRBV19	TRBJ2-1	CASSFTSGTNEQFF	TGTGCCAGTAGTTTTACTAGCGGGACGAATGAGCAGTTCTTC
many	-	TRBV7-2	TRBJ1-6	CASSLVPGHLLGNNSPLHF	TGTGCCAGCAGCTTAGTTCCGGGACACCTATTGGGCAATAATTCACCCCTCCACTTT
-	-	TRBV10-3	TRBJ2-1	CAISEPDAGNYNEQFF	TGTGCCATCAGTGAGCCCGATGCGGGGAACTACAATGAGCAGTTCTTC
few	-	TRBV28	TRBJ2-5	CASSFPQGFGETQYF	TGTGCCAGCAGTTTTCCGCAGGGATTCGGGGAGACCCAGTACTTC
-	-	TRBV5-1	TRBJ2-1	CASSLDHNSYNEQFF	TGCGCCAGCAGCTTAGACCATAACTCCTACAATGAGCAGTTCTTC
-	TRBD2	TRBV7-2	TRBJ2-2	CASSWEGLAGNTGELFF	TGTGCCAGCAGCTGGGAGGGACTAGCGGGGAACACCGGGGAGCTGTTTTTT
-	TRBD1	TRBV7-8	TRBJ2-1	CASSPTGQVKTNEQFF	TGTGCCAGCAGCCCGACCGGACAGGTTAAGACCAATGAGCAGTTCTTC
-	-	TRBV11-2	TRBJ2-3	CASSQVSRTDTQYF	TGTGCCAGCAGCCAAGTATCTAGGACAGATACGCAGTATTTT
many	TRBD2	TRBV7-2	TRBJ2-3	CASSPGGLAADTQYF	TGTGCCAGCAGCCCCGGGGGACTAGCTGCAGATACGCAGTATTTT
few	-	TRBV7-2	TRBJ1-1	CASSNQAALEAFF	TGTGCCAGCAGCAACCAGGCCGCCCTAGAAGCTTTCTTT
-	-	TRBV30	TRBJ1-5	CAWSSSSNQPQHF	TGTGCCTGGAGTTCGAGCAGCAATCAGCCCCAGCATTTT
few	-	TRBV12-3/TRBV12-4	TRBJ2-3	CASSLLPGGDTQYF	TGTGCCAGCAGTTTGTTGCCAGGAGGAGATACGCAGTATTTT
many	-	TRBV7-2	TRBJ1-2	CASSLARGYTF	TGTGCCAGCAGCTTAGCGAGGGGCTACACCTTC
-	-	TRBV12-3/TRBV12-4	TRBJ2-3	CASSLDSRTDTQYF	TGTGCCAGCAGTTTGGACAGTAGGACAGATACGCAGTATTTT
few	-	TRBV7-3	TRBJ1-1	CASSVNRATLGGTEAFF	TGTGCCAGCAGCGTCAACCGGGCTACGCTCGGAGGAACTGAAGCTTTCTTT
few	-	TRBV7-2	TRBJ1-6	CASSSGQNYNSPLHF	TGTGCCAGCAGCTCCGGACAGAACTATAATTCACCCCTCCACTTT
few	-	TRBV7-6	TRBJ1-5	CASSFNENQPQHF	TGTGCCAGCAGCTTTAATGAAAATCAGCCCCAGCATTTT
few	TRBD2	TRBV4-3	TRBJ2-1	CASSQERAGGPINEQFF	TGCGCCAGCAGCCAAGAAAGAGCGGGAGGGCCCATCAATGAGCAGTTCTTC
many	TRBD2	TRBV6-2/TRBV6-3	TRBJ2-3	CASSPYRTSGTSDTQYF	TGTGCCAGCAGTCCCTACCGGACTAGCGGGACGTCAGATACGCAGTATTTT
many	TRBD1	TRBV4-3	TRBJ1-6	CASSLYETGGAYSPLHF	TGCGCCAGCAGCCTATATGAGACAGGGGGCGCGTATTCACCCCTCCACTTT
-	-	TRBV29-1	TRBJ1-2	CSPPFGKSYGYTF	TGCAGCCCCCCGTTCGGGAAATCCTATGGCTACACCTTC
-	-	TRBV29-1	TRBJ2-2	CSVRDGNTGELFF	TGCAGCGTGAGGGACGGGAACACCGGGGAGCTGTTTTTT
-	-	TRBV19	TRBJ2-1	CASSASGLEQFF	TGTGCCAGTAGCGCCTCGGGGTTGGAGCAGTTCTTC
many	-	TRBV7-2	TRBJ2-3	CASTFTGTDTQYF	TGTGCCAGCACTTTTACGGGCACAGATACGCAGTATTTT
-	TRBD1	TRBV5-6	TRBJ2-7	CASSLIGDRSSYEQYF	TGTGCCAGCAGCTTGATCGGGGACAGGAGCTCCTACGAGCAGTACTTC
few	-	TRBV27	TRBJ2-1	CASSLWGTHYNEQFF	TGTGCCAGCAGTTTATGGGGGACTCACTACAATGAGCAGTTCTTC
-	TRBD2	TRBV10-3	TRBJ2-1	CATRGAQPGLAENNEQFF	TGTGCCACCAGGGGGGCCCAACCGGGACTAGCGGAAAACAATGAGCAGTTCTTC
-	-	TRBV20-1	TRBJ2-5	CSARVQLQETQYF	TGCAGTGCTAGAGTTCAACTTCAAGAGACCCAGTACTTC
-	TRBD1	TRBV27	TRBJ2-7	CASSTGGNYEQYF	TGTGCCAGTTCGACAGGGGGTAATTACGAGCAGTACTTC
-	TRBD2	TRBV7-2	TRBJ2-3	CADGLAGYSTDTQYF	TGTGCCGACGGACTAGCGGGATATAGCACAGATACGCAGTATTTT
-	TRBD2	TRBV4-1	TRBJ2-5	CASSQDSGSFRDQYF	TGCGCCAGCAGCCAAGATAGCGGGAGTTTTCGTGACCAGTACTTC
few	-	TRBV7-9	TRBJ1-3	CASSSPGVLGSGNTIYF	TGTGCCAGCAGCTCGCCGGGAGTACTGGGCTCTGGAAACACCATATATTTT
few	TRBD2	TRBV6-4	TRBJ2-3	CASSLAGTTDTQYF	TGTGCCAGCAGTTTAGCGGGGACCACAGATACGCAGTATTTT
many	-	TRBV7-9	TRBJ2-1	CASSFVNEQFF	TGTGCCAGCAGCTTTGTCAATGAGCAGTTCTTC
-	TRBD1	TRBV12-3/TRBV12-4	TRBJ2-7	CASSEDRGLREQYF	TGTGCCAGCAGTGAAGACAGGGGGCTGAGAGAGCAGTACTTC
-	TRBD2	TRBV7-2	TRBJ2-1	CASSSGLALYLFF	TGTGCCAGCAGCTCGGGACTAGCGCTGTATCTGTTCTTC
many	TRBD2	TRBV7-2	TRBJ2-3	CASSPGLEADTQYF	TGTGCCAGCAGCCCTGGACTAGAGGCAGATACGCAGTATTTT